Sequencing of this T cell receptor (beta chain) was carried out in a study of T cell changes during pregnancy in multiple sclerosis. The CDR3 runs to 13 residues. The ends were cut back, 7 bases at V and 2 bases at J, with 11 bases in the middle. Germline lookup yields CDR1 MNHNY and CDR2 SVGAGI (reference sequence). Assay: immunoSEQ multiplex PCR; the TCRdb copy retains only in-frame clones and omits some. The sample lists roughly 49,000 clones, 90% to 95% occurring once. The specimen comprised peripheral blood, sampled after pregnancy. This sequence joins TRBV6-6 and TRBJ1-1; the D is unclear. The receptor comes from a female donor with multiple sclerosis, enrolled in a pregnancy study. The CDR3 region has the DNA TGTGCCAGCAATCCGGGAAAAAACACTGAAGCTTTCTTT. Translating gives CASNPGKNTEAFF.